Given below is one T cell receptor (beta chain) in context. Its specificity is unknown. TCRdb recomputed calls from the RT-PCR reads with MiXCR, one row per CDR3 protein. The sample lists approximately 230,000 distinct CDR3 sequences, 12% occurring once. This sample is drawn from a study of response to subunit inactivated influenza vaccine. Study findings and constraints: It was the authors' suggestion that each seasonal influenza vaccination recruits few new T cells.

Germline V CDR1 and CDR2: SGHRS, YFSETQ. J was trimmed by 5 bases and V by 4 bases; bases with no gene match: 14. The CDR3 totals 16 residues. This receptor was identified in a man over 45 who received an inactivated influenza vaccine. Sample: non-naive T cells sorted from PBMCs, taken approximately 15 days before vaccination. V and J are TRBV5-1 and TRBJ2-5, with 7 nucleotides matching TRBD1. The CDR3: CASSTRTIDRAETQYF. The CDR3 coding sequence is TGCGCCAGCAGCACTCGAACCATCGACAGGGCCGAGACCCAGTACTTC.